The TCR beta chain described here comes from a study of blood T cell repertoires in COVID-19. Across the study: T cells, B-cell-depleted T cells, or PBMCs supplied cDNA or gDNA.

V was clipped by 4 bases and J by 5 bases, with 5 bases between them. The V gene's germline CDR1 is LNHDA and CDR2 SQIVND (reference sequence). The CDR3 has 11 residues. Authors' data handling: Counts of nucleated cells, estimated from reference gene primer amplification, were obtained. Using immunoSEQ multiplex PCR, the repertoire was profiled, and TCRdb retains in-frame clones only, with some absent. The DNA was the basis for D and trimming; V, J and clone size are from that table. The sample carries roughly 87,000 clones, 89% recorded once. This TCR derives from a woman of 80 years or more with active COVID-19. Material: peripheral blood. The chain links TRBV19 to TRBJ2-5; D uncertain. The CDR3 region is CASSNAETQYF. The CDR3, as DNA: TGTGCCAGTAGTAACGCGGAGACCCAGTACTTC.